The sample holds one count of the clone carrying this TCR beta chain. Its antigen is undetermined. The record originates from a study of vaccination and CD4 T cells after COVID-19. Scientists ran DNA taken from cultured CD4+ T cells through the Oncomine TCR Beta short-read assay for sequencing. TCRdb redid the calling of the PCR reads with MiXCR, one entry per CDR3 protein. Of about 16,000 distinct CDR3 sequences listed, 60% to 70% are singletons. Treatment of the sample: roughly ten-day PBMC culture with coronavirus spike peptide pools or control peptides (ViraFEST assay). The CDR3 extends over 14 amino acids. Germline-derived CDR1 and CDR2 are DFQATT and SNEGSKA (reference sequence). The V gene lost 1 base and the J gene lost 8 bases, with 14 bases spanning the gap.

Input material: CD4+ T cells from blood, cultured in vitro. This TCR was recovered from a human donor who had recovered from COVID-19. J is TRBJ1-4 and V is TRBV20-1; weak D call: TRBD1 (5 bases). The CDR3 DNA follows: TGCAGTGCTAGAGGGGGCACGGCGGGGGAAAAACTGTTTTTT. It codes for CSARGGTAGEKLFF.